This TCR beta chain is from a study of blood T cells in healthy people across ages. Overall study results and limits: No one knew whether donors had CMV, which possibly confounded expanded clonotype changes.

V was clipped by 7 bases and J by 8 bases, with 18 bases between them. The germline gives CDR1 SNHLY, CDR2 FYNNEI. This CDR3 contains 14 residues. Alongside a J-beta primer mix, a sample-barcoded 5' primer served in a second PCR lasting about 7 to 12 cycles. TCRdb processed the 5' RACE reads anew with MiXCR; each CDR3 protein has one entry. The data hold some 1.6 million distinct CDR3 sequences, with roughly 30% observed a single time. With respect to this clonotype: Antigen: not known.

The sequence was collected from a woman in her 30s in good health. Sequencing was performed on blood. The rearrangement uses TRBV2 and TRBJ2-1, with D maybe TRBD2 (6 bases). The CDR3 DNA is TGTGCCAGCATGTTGGGACTCCAAGGGGATGAGCAGTTCTTC. Its translation is CASMLGLQGDEQFF.